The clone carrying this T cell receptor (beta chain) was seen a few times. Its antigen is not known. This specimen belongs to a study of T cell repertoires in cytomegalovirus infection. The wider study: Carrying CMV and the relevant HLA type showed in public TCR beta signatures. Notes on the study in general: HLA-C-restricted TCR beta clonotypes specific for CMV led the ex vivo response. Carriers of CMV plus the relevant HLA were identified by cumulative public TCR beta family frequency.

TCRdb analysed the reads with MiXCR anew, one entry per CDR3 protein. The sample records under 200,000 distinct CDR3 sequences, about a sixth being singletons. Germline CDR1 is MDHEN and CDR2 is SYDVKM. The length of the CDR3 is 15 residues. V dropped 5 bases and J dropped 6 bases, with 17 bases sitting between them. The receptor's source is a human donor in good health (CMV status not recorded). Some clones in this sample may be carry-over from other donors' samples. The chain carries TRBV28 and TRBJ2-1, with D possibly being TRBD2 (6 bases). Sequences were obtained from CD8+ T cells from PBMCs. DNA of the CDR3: TGTGCCAGCAGTAATAGCGGAAGGACGATCAATGAGCAGTTCTTC. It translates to CASSNSGRTINEQFF.